This TCR beta chain stems from a study of T cell responses to AZD1222 COVID-19 vaccine. General observations from the study: Two doses of AZD1222 preceded a rise in Spike-specific TCR breadth and depth. Baseline seropositives among AZD1222 recipients totaled only five to seven. Regions left unmutated in variants are reportedly the target of nearly half of spike-specific TCRs.

Notes on this clone: Its antigen is unknown.

The repertoire was sequenced with immunoSEQ multiplex PCR; TCRdb's copy has only in-frame clones and lacks some. The top ten hold about 3.7% of the sample, which has 140,000 to 150,000 clones, 92% seen once. Germline V gives CDR1 SGHVS, CDR2 FQNEAQ. This CDR3 has 16 residues. V lost 2 bases, J lost 0 bases, and 13 bases lay in between. The sample here was peripheral blood, taken on day 0 of AZD1222 vaccination. This TCR was recovered from an adult in good health. V usage is TRBV7-8 and J usage is TRBJ1-1, with D tentatively TRBD1 (6 bases). CDR3 nucleotides: TGTGCCAGCAGCTTAACGGGGGCCTTCATGAACACTGAAGCTTTCTTT. Residues: CASSLTGAFMNTEAFF. Full variable domain (outside the CDR3, taken from reference TRBV7-8 and TRBJ1-1): GAGVSQSPRYKVAKRGQDVALRCDPISGHVSLFWYQQALGQGPEFLTYFQNEAQLDKSGLPSDRFFAERPEGSVSTLKIQRTQQEDSAVYLCASSLTGAFMNTEAFFGQGTRLTVV.